Listed below are T cell receptor beta chains from one sample, sequenced in a study of T cells after yellow fever vaccination. TCRdb reanalysed the 5' RACE reads using MiXCR and keeps one entry per CDR3 protein. The sample lists roughly 150,000 distinct CDR3 sequences; 7.7% were seen once. The sample in question was CD4+ T cells sorted from PBMCs, obtained 5 days after the yellow fever booster vaccination. The receptors come from a man in his thirties or forties who received the YFV17D yellow fever vaccine. Each CDR3 is given with its conserved first and last residue. The order of the fields is V gene, J gene, CDR3 protein.

>TRBV28|TRBJ1-2
CASGSQASGYTF
>TRBV20-1|TRBJ2-3
CSARDLLASPDTQYF
>TRBV6-1|TRBJ2-5
CASSPQGRRETQYF
>TRBV7-2|TRBJ2-3
CAEAGSTDTQYF
>TRBV12-3/TRBV12-4|TRBJ2-5
CASRGSPETQYF
>TRBV6-5|TRBJ2-1
CASSYNLVQFF
>TRBV18|TRBJ2-6
CASSQIIGTADLSGANVLTF
>TRBV20-1|TRBJ2-4
CSARDVGRGVAKNIQYF
>TRBV6-2/TRBV6-3|TRBJ2-5
CASSYRRKQETQYF
>TRBV5-1|TRBJ2-1
CASTTGGAQQFF
>TRBV19|TRBJ1-1
CASSIERGTEAFF